These T cell receptor beta chains were read from a single sample in a study of shared clonotypes between healthy human individuals. Repertoires were generated with immunoSEQ multiplex PCR, while TCRdb's copy carries only in-frame clones and drops some. The table includes 2 million or so clones, 90% to 95% detected once. Source material: naive CD4+ T cells sorted from blood. The source of these receptors is a man younger than 35 in good health. CDR3s include the opening cysteine and the closing phenylalanine or tryptophan. The D gene is left open where the match is weak. Rows give clone size only sometimes, using once, few, many, or a class for an expanded clone.

v_call	j_call	d_call	clone_size	cdr3_nt	cdr3_aa
TRBV7-9	TRBJ2-7	.	.	TGTGCCAGCAGCGCTATAGCCCCAGAGTACGAGCAGTACTTC	CASSAIAPEYEQYF
TRBV5-1	TRBJ1-1	TRBD1	.	TGCGCCAGCAGCTTGGCGGTTCGGACAGGGTTCATGAACACTGAAGCTTTCTTT	CASSLAVRTGFMNTEAFF
TRBV4-3	TRBJ1-3	.	.	TGCGCCAGCAGCCAAGATGGGAAGTCTGGAAACACCATATATTTT	CASSQDGKSGNTIYF
TRBV29-1	TRBJ2-3	TRBD1	.	TGCAGCGCGGACAGGCTGATCACAGATACGCAGTATTTT	CSADRLITDTQYF
TRBV10-3	TRBJ2-7	.	.	TGTGCCATCAGTGAAGGGTACGAGCAGTACTTC	CAISEGYEQYF
TRBV2	TRBJ1-3	.	.	TGTGCCAGCAGTGAAGTTAACTCTGGAAACACCATATATTTT	CASSEVNSGNTIYF
TRBV19	TRBJ2-3	.	once	TGTGCCAGTAAAGCGGCAGACACAGATACGCAGTATTTT	CASKAADTDTQYF
TRBV7-2	TRBJ1-1	.	.	TGTGCCAGCAGCTTAGCAGGACAGCTTGAAGCTTTCTTT	CASSLAGQLEAFF
TRBV7-8	TRBJ1-1	.	.	TGTGCCAGCAGCCCCCGACTCTTCACTGAAGCTTTCTTT	CASSPRLFTEAFF
TRBV27	TRBJ1-6	.	.	TGTGCCAGCAGTCGGGGAGGGCCCTCCTATAATTCACCCCTCCACTTT	CASSRGGPSYNSPLHF
TRBV11-2	TRBJ2-1	TRBD1	.	TGTGCCAGCAGCCGCAAGGGGGACAGGGTTTGGCATGAGCAGTTCTTC	CASSRKGDRVWHEQFF
TRBV5-4	TRBJ1-5	.	.	TGTGCCAGCAGCCCTAATCCGGCAGAGTTTAGCAATCAGCCCCAGCATTTT	CASSPNPAEFSNQPQHF
TRBV9	TRBJ2-7	TRBD1	.	TGTGCCAGCAGCTATCACACAGGGGATCCCTACGAGCAGTACTTC	CASSYHTGDPYEQYF
TRBV5-6	TRBJ2-7	TRBD1	.	TGTGCCAGCAGGAGACAGGGTTCCGAGCAGTACTTC	CASRRQGSEQYF
TRBV5-1	TRBJ2-1	.	.	TGCGCCAGCAGCCCCCGTTATGATCGTAATGAGCAGTTCTTC	CASSPRYDRNEQFF
TRBV7-2	TRBJ1-3	.	.	TGTGCCAGCAGCTTACAAGCTTCTGGAAACACCATATATTTT	CASSLQASGNTIYF
TRBV18	TRBJ2-7	.	once	TGTGCCAGCTCACCTCCGGGACTGACCTCCTACGAGCAGTACTTC	CASSPPGLTSYEQYF
TRBV5-6	TRBJ2-1	TRBD2	.	TGTGCCAGCAGCTTGGGGCTAGCGGGGTTAAGCTCCTACAATGAGCAGTTCTTC	CASSLGLAGLSSYNEQFF
TRBV6-6	TRBJ2-1	TRBD2	.	TGTGCCAGCGGGACTAGCGGATACAATGAGCAGTTCTTC	CASGTSGYNEQFF
TRBV5-1	TRBJ2-7	TRBD1	.	TGCGCCAGCAGCTATGGACAGGGACCGTACGAGCAGTACTTC	CASSYGQGPYEQYF
TRBV2	TRBJ1-4	TRBD1	.	TGTGCCAGCAGCCCCGGACAGGTTAATGAAAAACTGTTTTTT	CASSPGQVNEKLFF
TRBV4-1	TRBJ2-5	TRBD2	.	TGCGCCAGCAGCCAACCATCCGGGACTAAGACCCAGTACTTC	CASSQPSGTKTQYF
TRBV29-1	TRBJ2-1	.	.	TGCAGCGTTACCGGACCCGAGAACCGTCACAATGAGCAGTTCTTC	CSVTGPENRHNEQFF
TRBV29-1	TRBJ2-4	.	.	TGCAGCGTTGATCCGGGGACAGCCAAAAACATTCAGTACTTC	CSVDPGTAKNIQYF
TRBV5-6	TRBJ2-3	TRBD1	.	TGTGCCAGCAGCTTGGGACAGGGGAGGACAGATACGCAGTATTTT	CASSLGQGRTDTQYF
TRBV30	TRBJ2-7	.	.	TGTGCCTGGATGACAGGGAGGGAGCAGTACTTC	CAWMTGREQYF
TRBV19	TRBJ2-7	TRBD2	.	TGTGCCAGTAGGCAGGTAGCGGGAGCTAGCGAGCAGTACTTC	CASRQVAGASEQYF
TRBV4-3	TRBJ2-2	.	.	TGCGCCAGCAGCCAAGATTTGGGGAACACCGGGGAGCTGTTTTTT	CASSQDLGNTGELFF
TRBV27	TRBJ2-3	.	.	TGTGCCGCTGGACGGGGGGCTGGCACAGATACGCAGTATTTT	CAAGRGAGTDTQYF
TRBV29-1	TRBJ1-1	.	.	TGCAGCGTTCTACAGGCGCATGAAGCTTTCTTT	CSVLQAHEAFF
TRBV28	TRBJ1-5	.	.	TGTGCCAGCAGTGAGGGGAATCGCAATCAGCCCCAGCATTTT	CASSEGNRNQPQHF
TRBV4-1	TRBJ2-1	.	once	TGCGCCAGCAGCCAAGGTCAATTGGCGGGGCTCTACAATGAGCAGTTCTTC	CASSQGQLAGLYNEQFF
TRBV2	TRBJ2-3	TRBD1	once	TGTGCCAGCAGTGAAGCCGGGACAGGGTCAGATACGCAGTATTTT	CASSEAGTGSDTQYF
TRBV2	TRBJ2-7	.	.	TGTGCCAGCAGTGTGACTAGGCATAACAGCGAGCAGTACTTC	CASSVTRHNSEQYF
TRBV28	TRBJ1-5	.	.	TGTGCCAGCAGGAAGGACCGAGGCGATCAGCCCCAGCATTTT	CASRKDRGDQPQHF
TRBV5-1	TRBJ1-2	.	.	TGCGCCAGCAGCTTGGACAAGGGTGGCTACACCTTC	CASSLDKGGYTF
TRBV2	TRBJ2-7	TRBD1	.	TGTGCCAGCAATCAGGGGGCGCGGTTGTACGAGCAGTACTTC	CASNQGARLYEQYF
TRBV30	TRBJ2-3	.	.	TGTGCCTGGAGCCGGGGCGGTAGCACAGATACGCAGTATTTT	CAWSRGGSTDTQYF
TRBV6-5	TRBJ1-6	.	.	TGTGCCAGCAACACAGGGAGGTCCTATAATTCACCCCTCCACTTT	CASNTGRSYNSPLHF
TRBV10-3	TRBJ2-1	.	.	TGTGCCATCTCAAGGGGGGCGGGAGCCCTCTCCTACAATGAGCAGTTCTTC	CAISRGAGALSYNEQFF
TRBV7-2	TRBJ2-2	.	.	TGTGCCAGCAGCACAAGACAGGGAGGCGAGCTGTTTTTT	CASSTRQGGELFF
TRBV15	TRBJ1-3	TRBD1	.	TGTGCCACCAGCAGGGACAGGGGTACTGGAAACACCATATATTTT	CATSRDRGTGNTIYF
TRBV5-1	TRBJ1-6	.	.	TGCGCCAGCAGCTTGGCCCAACAGGCGGGTCCTTCACCCCTCCACTTT	CASSLAQQAGPSPLHF
TRBV28	TRBJ1-2	.	.	TGTGCCAGCAATGAGGGGTTGAACTATGGCTACACCTTC	CASNEGLNYGYTF